This T cell receptor beta chain was documented in a study of blood T cells in healthy people across ages (dated by TCRdb to the mid-2010s). About the study as a whole: In model experiments, roughly one uniquely barcoded TCR beta cDNA molecule per two T cells was captured by template switching. To track age-related changes in TCR beta repertoire diversity, the study relied on deep sequencing normalized with unique cDNA molecular identifiers. The donors were divided into four age groups: young (average around 16 years), middle-aged (approximately 42), aged (approximately 62) and long-lived (about 79). To avoid experimental bias, donors of different ages were randomly spread across the sequencing lanes. Using the same blood draw, the study looked at two additional independent replicas of 1 million unique cDNA reads for two donors, one aged 18 to 29 and the other aged 80 or older. General findings and caveats noted by the study authors: The percentage of naive T cells measured by flow cytometry correlated strongly with observed TCR beta diversity. As age increased, observed TCR beta diversity per million T cells dropped in a roughly linear way, and a significant reduction was already evident by age approximately 40. Bulk unsorted PBMC profiling prevented conclusive comparison of naive and antigen-experienced compartments. Compared with the aged group, the long-lived group had more naive CD4+ T cells, fewer expanded clones and increased TCR diversity, suggesting age selection. Estimates of total diversity based on one million sequenced T cells were regarded as lower bounds and as underestimates. Because the CMV infection status of the donors was unknown, age-related changes in expanded clonotypes may potentially have been confounded.

Receptor libraries were prepared by 5' RACE. The sequencer was an Illumina HiSeq 2500. The second PCR ran for about 6 to 12 cycles and used a J-beta primer mix along with a sample-barcoded 5' primer. A template-switch 5' adaptor carrying 12 random nucleotides introduced a unique molecular identifier onto each TCR beta cDNA molecule. Each sample yielded at least 2.5 million CDR3-containing paired-end reads. All of the RNA was converted into first-strand cDNA using the Mint cDNA synthesis kit, with a TRBC-specific oligonucleotide serving as the primer. Following uracil-DNA glycosylase treatment, a first 18-cycle PCR with universal primers M1SS and BC2_uni_R was performed on all cDNA. From the authors' description of their analysis: Normalization of each sample was performed by random selection of 1 million high-quality reads, each carrying a distinct molecular identifier. Instead of being binned into consensus sequences, reads that shared molecular identifiers were thrown out. MiTCR, with a Q25 quality threshold and the strictest error-elimination algorithm, was used for CDR3 identification, clonotype clustering and error correction. Lower-bound total TCR beta diversity was estimated with a nonparametric unseen species model using Euler transformation. TCRdb handled the public reads itself, with Q25 trimming in fastp and clone calling in MiXCR, and kept productive beta chains. Here each entry gathers all rows of one CDR3 protein and keeps the most common genes and DNA. Clone size and V and J calls follow TCRdb, not the original study. The sample has about 1,000,000 distinct CDR3 sequences on record, 45% of them singletons. The ten largest clones capture about 20% of the sample.

CDR1 and CDR2 are drawn from the germline V gene (reference sequence): LNHNV, YYDKDF. Trimming costs V 1 base and J 3 bases, and their ends lie 19 bases apart. The CDR3 contains 18 residues, cysteine and phenylalanine counted. Left in the record is the CDR3 DNA by itself, 54 bases read in frame from the first base. The approximately 41 donors, aged 6 to 90 years, were systemically healthy Caucasian individuals from Russia. Around 9.8 milliliters of peripheral blood were collected from each donor into EDTA-treated Vacutainer tubes. Ficoll-Paque density-gradient centrifugation was used to isolate PBMCs, with at least 6.5 million per sample. Trizol reagent was used to extract total RNA from the PBMCs, yielding at least 5.5 micrograms per sample. For every donor, an aliquot of PBMCs went through flow cytometry to measure the percentages of naive CD45RAhigh/CD27high T cells. A few counts support this clonotype. The specificity of this receptor is unknown. No base qualities exist here, and no much larger clone lies one base off it.

This chain is built from TRBV15 and TRBJ2-4, with an unclear D gene assignment. The clonotype was recovered from an older woman in good health. Sequenced material: blood. The CDR3: CATSRVPPLGSVKNIQYF. The DNA sequence is given as TGTGCCACCAGCAGAGTGCCTCCCCTGGGCAGCGTCAAAAACATTCAGTACTTC. The CDR3, completed at both ends by the reference TRBV15 and TRBJ2-4 genes, gives the full variable domain DAMVIQNPRYQVTQFGKPVTLSCSQTLNHNVMYWYQQKSSQAPKLLFHYYDKDFNNEADTPDNFQSRRPNTSFCFLDIRSPGLGDTAMYLCATSRVPPLGSVKNIQYFGAGTRLSVL.